This TCR beta chain was profiled in a study of shared clonotypes between healthy human individuals. From germline, CDR1 is MNHEY and CDR2 SMNVEV (reference sequence). The CDR3 contains 15 residues. V shed 0 bases and J shed 3 bases, with 9 bases lying between them. The protocol was immunoSEQ multiplex PCR, while the TCRdb copy is restricted to in-frame clones and leaves out a portion. The data contain some 2.4 million clones, under 95% of them seen just once; the ten biggest clones take up around 0.4%. About this clone: Its antigen remains unknown.

Study findings and constraints: Clonotypes that were shared across a handful of donors made up about 4.5% of naive CD4 clonotypes.

The clonotype comes from a man aged 18 to 29 in good health. Some clones in this sample may be carry-over from other donors' samples. The specimen sequenced was naive CD4+ T cells from PBMCs. Described subset: CD45RA+ positively selected. This chain uses TRBV27 with TRBJ1-5; D is undetermined. In DNA, the CDR3 is TGTGCCAGCAGTTTATCGGGCCGGTACAATCAGCCCCAGCATTTT. Protein sequence: CASSLSGRYNQPQHF.